This T cell receptor beta chain came from a study of T cell responses to AZD1222 COVID-19 vaccine. Study-wide results and limits: Among AZD1222 vaccinees, only 5 to 7 were seropositive at baseline. Vaccine-related CD4 TCRs covered spike, predominating at 160-218 and 743-854.

The germline V gene has CDR1 KGHDR and CDR2 SFDVKD. V lost 3 bases, J lost 5 bases, and 5 bases stayed unmatched. The CDR3 extends over 14 amino acids. Regarding this clone: Its antigen is still unknown.

Using immunoSEQ multiplex PCR, the repertoire was profiled, and TCRdb retains in-frame clones only, with some absent. The repertoire has some 150,000 clones, over 75% of them found once; the top ten carry about 3.2%. This material consisted of peripheral blood, taken 28 days after the second AZD1222 dose. This chain connects TRBV24-1 to TRBJ1-2; 7 bases are a match to TRBD1. The TCR was taken from an adult who received the AZD1222 COVID-19 vaccine. CDR3 sequence reads: CATSDTGTVYGYTF. DNA for the CDR3: TGTGCCACCAGTGATACCGGGACAGTTTATGGCTACACCTTC.